This T cell receptor (beta chain) derives from a study of T cell clonality in common variable immunodeficiency. The study, taken as a whole, reports: Fewer deletions and N-nucleotide insertions were reportedly seen in common variable immunodeficiency TCR beta sequences.

Comments on this clone: Its antigen remains unidentified. The sequence runs out 3 residues before the end of the CDR3; the remainder is reconstructed from the germline J gene.

Caucasian heritage predominated among both patients and controls. Donors gave roughly 5 to 9 ml heparinized peripheral whole blood. CDR1 SGHVS and CDR2 FQNEAQ come from the germline V gene. V lost 5 bases to trimming and J lost 1 base, with 18 bases between them. The CDR3 has 17 amino acids. Assay: immunoSEQ multiplex PCR; the TCRdb copy retains only in-frame clones and omits some. Found here are about 35,000 clones, no singletons; the ten largest cover more than 2.5%. Sequencing used peripheral blood mononuclear cells. The chain recombines TRBV7-8 with TRBJ1-3, with D possibly being TRBD1 (5 bases). This clonotype was sampled from a person between 18 and 75 years old in good health. The covered CDR3 bases are TGTGCCAGCAGCCAAGGGAATACCGGGACTTCTGGAAACACC. Translation gives CASSQGNTGTSGNT. The full CDR3 protein is CASSQGNTGTSGNTIYF.